The 32 T cell receptor beta chains below were found in one sample sequenced in a study of T cells in Graves' hyperthyroidism and ophthalmopathy. RNA transcripts served as the template for amplifying TCR beta CDR3 regions. The study used the HTBI primer set for a first-round RT-PCR of the TCR CDR3. TCRdb called the multiplex PCR reads again in MiXCR, with one record for every CDR3 protein. The sample yields around 540,000 distinct CDR3 sequences, about half seen once. Material: peripheral blood or thyroid tissue (not recorded which). These receptors came from a young woman with Graves' hyperthyroidism.

The V gene is TRBV7-2, the J gene TRBJ1-4; D is possibly TRBD1 (5 bases). Trimming took off 4 bases at V and 8 bases at J, with 17 bases between the two ends. The germline V gene encodes CDR1 SGHTA and CDR2 FQGNSA. The CDR3 sequence is 15 residues long. CDR3 amino acids: CASSSQGTSKEKLFF. The CDR3 bases are TGTGCCAGCAGCTCCCAGGGAACCAGTAAGGAAAAACTGTTTTTT.

Remarks on this clonotype: At one boundary the junction diverges from the germline segment, which might be a read error. The V and J genes are TRBV2 and TRBJ2-6, with D possibly matching TRBD2 (5 bases). The CDR3 is 16 amino acids. CDR1 is SNHLY, CDR2 FYNNEI, per germline. CDR3 coding DNA: TGTGCCAGCAGTGAAGCGCTTACGGGATTAAGAAACACTGAAGCTTTC. It encodes CASSEALTGLRNTEAF.

J is TRBJ2-5 and V is TRBV7-8; 13 bases agree with TRBD2. Trimming took 0 bases from V and 2 from J; bases not matched to a gene: 6. The CDR3 is 18 amino acids. Germline V gene lookup returns CDR1 SGHVS and CDR2 FQNEAQ. In DNA form, the CDR3 reads TGTGCCAGCAGCTTAGCAGACTCGGGACTAGCGGGGCAAGAGACCCAGTACTTC. This translates into CASSLADSGLAGQETQYF.

This sequence joins TRBV15 and TRBJ2-7; no clear D. Germline V lookup: CDR1 LNHNV, CDR2 YYDKDF (reference sequence). The V end was cut by 3 bases, the J end by 4 bases, with 19 bases between. This CDR3 is 16 amino acids long. The CDR3, as DNA: TGTGCCACCAGCAGCGTTGGCGGCGTGGGTCGTTACGAGCAGTACTTC. Protein product: CATSSVGGVGRYEQYF.

This CDR3 is CASRYRTGAHEQYF. The CDR3 region has the DNA TGTGCCAGCAGATACCGGACAGGGGCACACGAGCAGTACTTC. V usage is TRBV2 and J usage is TRBJ2-7; 9 bases match TRBD1. CDR1 is SNHLY and CDR2 is FYNNEI in the germline V gene. V was clipped by 6 bases and J by 5 bases; unmatched bases: 8. This CDR3 region has 14 residues.

The chain uses TRBV24-1 and TRBJ1-5; 9 bases map to TRBD1. Germline trimming cut 6 bases from V and 4 bases from J; bases unmatched to any gene: 12. The CDR3 contains 17 residues. Germline V lookup: CDR1 KGHDR, CDR2 SFDVKD. Here the CDR3 DNA reads TGTGCCACCAGTTACGGAGCGGACAGGGGACATAATCAGCCCCAGCATTTT. Translation: CATSYGADRGHNQPQHF.

This clonotype was seen ten or more times. CDR3 DNA: TGTGCCACCAGTGATTACAGCTATGGCTACACCTTC. This codes for CATSDYSYGYTF. The J gene is TRBJ1-2, the V gene TRBV24-1; the D is unclear. Germline V gives CDR1 KGHDR, CDR2 SFDVKD. The CDR3 sequence is 12 residues long. Trimming took off 2 bases at V and 4 bases at J, with 4 bases between the two ends.

This clonotype showed up just a few times. The rearrangement links TRBV7-8 to TRBJ1-5; D may be TRBD1 (5 bases). The CDR3 has 14 amino acids. The germline V gene encodes CDR1 SGHVS and CDR2 FQNEAQ. V lost 5 bases and J lost 1, with 9 bases in between. CDR3 protein: CASSRTLSNQPQHF. The CDR3 coding sequence is TGTGCCAGCAGCCGGACACTAAGCAATCAGCCCCAGCATTTT.

With regard to this clonotype: It may be a read error: a sequence one base away is much more abundant. The genes are TRBV24-1 and TRBJ1-5; 7 nucleotides align to TRBD1. The germline V gene encodes CDR1 KGHDR and CDR2 SFDVKD. With V trimmed by 4 bases and J by 3 bases, 5 bases remained unmatched. CDR3 size: 15 residues. CDR3 loop: CATSEIGQVNQPQHF. The CDR3, as DNA: TGTGCCACCAGTGAAATCGGACAGGTCAATCAGCCCCAGCATTTT.

This chain connects TRBV15 to TRBJ1-5, with a possible D match to TRBD1 (6 bases). The CDR3 length is 19 residues. Trimming took off 5 bases at V and 2 bases at J, with 25 bases between the two ends. CDR1 and CDR2 (germline): LNHNV, YYDKDF (reference sequence). The CDR3: CATSPGASSILGGNQPQHF. DNA of the CDR3: TGTGCCACCAGCCCAGGGGCCAGTAGTATTTTAGGCGGCAATCAGCCCCAGCATTTT.

The chain has TRBV10-3 and TRBJ1-5; 8 nucleotides line up with TRBD1. Germline V gives CDR1 ENHRY, CDR2 SYGVKD. The V gene end was trimmed by 11 bases and the J gene end by 6 bases; junction bases not matched to a gene: 9. This CDR3 spans 13 amino acids. In DNA form, the CDR3 reads TGTGCCGTCTCAGGGGGCATGGCTCAGCCCCAGCATTTT. It is translated as CAVSGGMAQPQHF.

The rearrangement uses TRBV24-1 and TRBJ2-7; TRBD2 might be the D (6 bases). Germline-derived CDR1 and CDR2 are KGHDR and SFDVKD. Trimming took 9 bases from V and 6 from J, leaving 14 bases between them. This CDR3 has 12 residues. The CDR3 nucleotides are TGTGCCACCGGGACTCACCCTGGCGAGCAGTACTTC. Protein product: CATGTHPGEQYF.

This chain connects TRBV15 to TRBJ1-4, with 8 nucleotides matching TRBD1. This CDR3 is 17 amino acids long. Per germline, CDR1 LNHNV and CDR2 YYDKDF (reference sequence). V dropped 0 bases and J dropped 8; count of bases not matched to a gene: 11. Here the CDR3 reads CATSRDPGQGAKEKLFF. The CDR3, as DNA: TGTGCCACCAGCAGAGATCCCGGTCAGGGGGCGAAGGAAAAACTGTTTTTT.

This clonotype has just one count. The chain combines TRBV6-6 with TRBJ1-5, with D perhaps matching TRBD1 (6 bases). The V gene's germline CDR1 is MNHNY and CDR2 SVGAGI (reference sequence). The CDR3 is 12 amino acids. This CDR3 is CTRTATNQPQHF. The CDR3 DNA reads TGTACCCGGACAGCGACAAATCAGCCCCAGCATTTT.

The chain couples TRBV12-3 or TRBV12-4 to TRBJ2-2; D not resolved. This CDR3 region has 15 residues. The CDR3 protein is CASGFGGVITGELFF. CDR3 coding DNA: TGTGCTAGTGGTTTTGGCGGAGTGATCACCGGGGAGCTGTTTTTT.

In its sample, this clonotype was seen a few times. The chain couples TRBV4-3 to TRBJ2-5; 7 bases map to TRBD1. The V gene end was trimmed by 4 bases and the J gene end by 10 bases; junction bases not matched to a gene: 6. Germline values: CDR1 LGHNA, CDR2 YSLEER. The CDR3 loop spans 12 amino acids. CDR3 residues: CASSRVGTDQYF. CDR3 bases: TGCGCCAGCAGCCGAGTGGGGACAGACCAGTACTTC.

This clonotype was seen only once. V is TRBV19 and J is TRBJ1-5; TRBD1 is a possible D gene (5 bases). From germline, CDR1 is LNHDA and CDR2 SQIVND (reference sequence). The CDR3 has 15 amino acids. Trimming took 7 bases from V and 7 from J, leaving 20 bases between them. CDR3: CASTTGTTSGQPQHF. Written as DNA, the CDR3 is TGTGCCAGTACCACGGGGACCACCTCGGGCCAGCCCCAGCATTTT.

This chain joins TRBV14 and TRBJ2-7; D is unclear. The CDR3 has 16 residues. Trimming removed 3 bases from V and 0 bases from J, with 15 bases in between. CDR1 SGHDN and CDR2 FVKESK come from the germline V gene. The CDR3 DNA sequence: TGTGCCAGCAGCCACCTGGACGGTCCGAGCTCCTACGAGCAGTACTTC. This sequence encodes CASSHLDGPSSYEQYF. Full variable domain (rest looked up from reference TRBV14 and TRBJ2-7): EAGVTQFPSHSVIEKGQTVTLRCDPISGHDNLYWYRRVMGKEIKFLLHFVKESKQDESGMPNNRFLAERTGGTYSTLKVQPAELEDSGVYFCASSHLDGPSSYEQYFGPGTRLTVT.

This clonotype was counted at least ten times. The V gene is TRBV7-3, the J gene TRBJ1-2; weak D call: TRBD1 (6 bases). Germline V lookup: CDR1 SGHTA, CDR2 FQGTGA. V was clipped by 5 bases and J by 7 bases, with 20 bases between them. CDR3 length: 15 residues. CDR3 DNA: TGTGCCAGCAGCCGTAGGGCCAGGGGTGAGAGTGGCTACACCTTC. Encoded protein: CASSRRARGESGYTF.

This clonotype occurred a few times. The chain combines TRBV9 with TRBJ2-2; D ambiguous. Trimming took off 5 bases at V and 7 bases at J, with 12 bases between the two ends. CDR3 length: 13 amino acids. Germline CDR1 reads SGDLS; CDR2 reads YYNGEE. The CDR3 DNA follows: TGTGCCAGCAGTTTAGATCCTAGCGGGGAGCTGTTTTTT. Amino acid sequence: CASSLDPSGELFF. Combining the CDR3 with reference TRBV9 and TRBJ2-2 gives the whole variable domain DSGVTQTPKHLITATGQRVTLRCSPRSGDLSVYWYQQSLDQGLQFLIQYYNGEERAKGNILERFSAQQFPDLHSELNLSSLELGDSALYFCASSLDPSGELFFGEGSRLTVL.

At least ten counts were recorded for this clonotype. The genes are TRBV6-6 and TRBJ1-2, with 8 bases matching TRBD1. V was clipped by 0 bases and J by 7 bases; unmatched bases: 7. Germline assignment: CDR1 MNHNY and CDR2 SVGAGI (reference sequence). This CDR3 comprises 15 residues. The CDR3 bases are TGTGCCAGCAGTTACTCGATCCAGGGGGCTGGTGGCTACACCTTC. Its translation is CASSYSIQGAGGYTF.

This clonotype was counted at least ten times. The gene calls are TRBV15 and TRBJ1-5, with D unclear. Trimming cost V 5 bases and J 5 bases, with 10 bases left between them. CDR3 size: 13 residues. The germline V gene has CDR1 LNHNV and CDR2 YYDKDF (reference sequence). The CDR3 loop is CATSSYSDQPQHF. The CDR3 region has the DNA TGTGCCACCAGCTCCTACTCAGATCAGCCCCAGCATTTT.

This clonotype was found once. A much larger clone is a single base away; this may be a read error. The chain links TRBV29-1 to TRBJ2-7; 10 positions match TRBD2. Germline V gene lookup returns CDR1 SQVTM and CDR2 ANQGSEA. The CDR3 contains 13 residues. V lost 5 bases, J lost 4 bases, and 5 bases stayed unmatched. The CDR3 bases are TGCAGCGTTTCTAGCGGGGGTCAATACGAGCAGTACTTC. Translated: CSVSSGGQYEQYF.

To note about this clonotype: Sequence at one end of the junction differs from germline and may be a read error. The chain recombines TRBV10-3 with TRBJ2-2, with TRBD2 matching over 10 bases. The CDR3 runs to 16 residues. Germline assignment: CDR1 ENHRY and CDR2 SYGVKD. The CDR3 bases are TGTACCATCAGGGATCTAGCGGGAGAGGCCACCGGGGAGCTGTTTTTT. This sequence encodes CTIRDLAGEATGELFF.

This clonotype was seen repeatedly, ten times or more. The V call is TRBV10-3, the J call TRBJ1-1; D might be TRBD1 (5 bases). The CDR3 has 15 amino acids. Germline values: CDR1 ENHRY, CDR2 SYGVKD. The V end was cut by 6 bases, the J end by 0 bases, with 14 bases between. DNA of the CDR3: TGTGCCATCAGCGGTACAGGCGGAGTGAACACTGAAGCTTTCTTT. Protein product: CAISGTGGVNTEAFF.

The DNA for the CDR3 is TGCAGTGCAACCGGGACTACATTTACTGATACGCAGTATTTT. It encodes CSATGTTFTDTQYF. The J gene is TRBJ2-3, the V gene TRBV20-1; 7 positions agree with TRBD2. This CDR3 has 14 amino acids. Germline V CDR1 and CDR2: DFQATT, SNEGSKA (reference sequence). Trimming cost V 6 bases and J 6 bases; bases outside gene matches: 12.

V gene TRBV20-1 combines with J gene TRBJ2-7; 13 nucleotides align to TRBD2. V lost 3 bases and J lost 6; bases outside the gene matches: 5. The CDR3 is 14 amino acids. Germline CDR1 and CDR2: DFQATT and SNEGSKA (reference sequence). For the CDR3, the DNA is TGCAGTGCTAGCACCGGGACTAGCGGGATCGAGCAGTACTTC. It specifies CSASTGTSGIEQYF.

This rearrangement joins TRBV20-1 to TRBJ1-1; D is uncertain. The CDR3 has 15 residues. With 0 bases removed from V and 0 bases from J, the gap between germline ends came to 11 bases. The germline V gene has CDR1 DFQATT and CDR2 SNEGSKA (reference sequence). In nucleotides, the CDR3 is TGCAGTGCTAGAGATGTAGGGAGGGTGAACACTGAAGCTTTCTTT. Amino acid sequence: CSARDVGRVNTEAFF.

This clonotype was counted many times. The chain recombines TRBV7-8 with TRBJ2-5; D is undetermined. V dropped 4 bases and J dropped 9 bases, with 15 bases sitting between them. CDR3 size: 13 residues. Germline CDR1 is SGHVS and CDR2 is FQNEAQ. CDR3 protein: CASSSRPSGAQYF. Written as DNA, the CDR3 is TGTGCCAGCAGCTCGAGACCCAGTGGGGCCCAGTACTTC. The complete variable domain, with remaining parts taken from reference TRBV7-8 and TRBJ2-5, reads GAGVSQSPRYKVAKRGQDVALRCDPISGHVSLFWYQQALGQGPEFLTYFQNEAQLDKSGLPSDRFFAERPEGSVSTLKIQRTQQEDSAVYLCASSSRPSGAQYFGPGTRLLVL.

The CDR3 here is CASSEGTSGKNEQFF. CDR3 nucleotide sequence: TGTGCCAGCAGTGAAGGGACTAGCGGGAAGAATGAGCAGTTCTTC. The chain carries TRBV2 and TRBJ2-1, with TRBD2 identical over 12 bases. There are 15 residues in the CDR3. J was trimmed by 7 bases and V by 1 base; bases with no gene match: 2. CDR1 is SNHLY and CDR2 is FYNNEI in the germline V gene.

This clonotype was found many times. The chain couples TRBV5-1 to TRBJ1-2, with no clear D. This CDR3 spans 13 amino acids. Germline V gives CDR1 SGHRS, CDR2 YFSETQ. Trimming shortened V by 5 bases and J by 8 bases, and 16 bases separated the two germline ends. The CDR3 nucleotides read TGCGCCAGCAGAAAGGACGGCTCGTTAGGCTACACCTTC. It translates to CASRKDGSLGYTF.

CDR3 amino acids: CATSRDFGYEQYF. DNA for the CDR3: TGTGCCACCAGCAGAGATTTCGGTTACGAGCAGTACTTC. The genes are TRBV15 and TRBJ2-7; D gene unclear. The CDR3 is 13 amino acids. The V and J ends lost 0 bases and 4 bases respectively, with 7 bases between them. CDR1 is LNHNV and CDR2 is YYDKDF in the germline V gene (reference sequence). The full variable domain, rest sourced from reference TRBV15 and TRBJ2-7, is DAMVIQNPRYQVTQFGKPVTLSCSQTLNHNVMYWYQQKSSQAPKLLFHYYDKDFNNEADTPDNFQSRRPNTSFCFLDIRSPGLGDTAMYLCATSRDFGYEQYFGPGTRLTVT.